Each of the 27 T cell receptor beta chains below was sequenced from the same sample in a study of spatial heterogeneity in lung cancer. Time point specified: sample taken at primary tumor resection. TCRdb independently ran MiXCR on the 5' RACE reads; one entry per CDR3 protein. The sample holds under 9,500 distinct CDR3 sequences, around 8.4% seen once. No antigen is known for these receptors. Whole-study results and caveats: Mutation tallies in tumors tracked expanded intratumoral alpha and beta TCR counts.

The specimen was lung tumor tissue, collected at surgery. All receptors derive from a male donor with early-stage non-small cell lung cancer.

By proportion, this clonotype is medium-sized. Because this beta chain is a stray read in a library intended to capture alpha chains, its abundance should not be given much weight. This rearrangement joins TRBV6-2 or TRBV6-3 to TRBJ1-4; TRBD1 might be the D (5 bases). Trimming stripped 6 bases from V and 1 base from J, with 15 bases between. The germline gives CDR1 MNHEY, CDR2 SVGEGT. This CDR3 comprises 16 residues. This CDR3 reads CASRHGTDQTNEKLFF. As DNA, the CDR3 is TGTGCCAGCAGACATGGGACGGACCAAACTAATGAAAAACTGTTTTTT.

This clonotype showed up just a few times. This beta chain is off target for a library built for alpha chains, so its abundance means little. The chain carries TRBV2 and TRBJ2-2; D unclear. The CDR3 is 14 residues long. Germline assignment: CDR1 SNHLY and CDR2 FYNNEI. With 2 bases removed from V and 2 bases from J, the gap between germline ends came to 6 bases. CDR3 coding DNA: TGTGCCAGCAGTGAAAACAGCAACACCGGGGAGCTGTTTTTT. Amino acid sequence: CASSENSNTGELFF.

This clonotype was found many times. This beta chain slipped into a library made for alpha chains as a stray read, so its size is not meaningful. The CDR3 region is CASSSGGGGRRWSWFF. The CDR3 DNA is TGTGCCAGCAGCTCGGGTGGTGGCGGGAGGAGGTGGAGTTGGTTCTTC. The chain couples TRBV6-5 to TRBJ2-1, with 8 bases matching TRBD2. V was pared by 6 bases and J by 15 bases, with 22 bases of the junction left unmatched. The length of the CDR3 is 16 residues. CDR1 and CDR2 (germline): MNHEY, SVGAGI.

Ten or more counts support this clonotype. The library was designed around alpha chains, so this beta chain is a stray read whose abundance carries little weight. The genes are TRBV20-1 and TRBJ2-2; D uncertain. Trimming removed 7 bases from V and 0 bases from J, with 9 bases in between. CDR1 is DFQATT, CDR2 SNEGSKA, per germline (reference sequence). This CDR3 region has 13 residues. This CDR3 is CSGQGTNTGELFF. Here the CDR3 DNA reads TGCAGTGGACAAGGGACGAACACCGGGGAGCTGTTTTTT.

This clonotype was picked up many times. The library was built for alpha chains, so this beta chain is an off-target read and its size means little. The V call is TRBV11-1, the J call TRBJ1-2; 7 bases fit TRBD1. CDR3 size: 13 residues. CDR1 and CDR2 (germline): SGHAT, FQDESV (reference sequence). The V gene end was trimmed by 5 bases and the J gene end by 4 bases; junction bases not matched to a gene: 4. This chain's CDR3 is CASSRDSFYGYTF. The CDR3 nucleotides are TGTGCCAGCAGCCGGGACAGCTTCTATGGCTACACCTTC.

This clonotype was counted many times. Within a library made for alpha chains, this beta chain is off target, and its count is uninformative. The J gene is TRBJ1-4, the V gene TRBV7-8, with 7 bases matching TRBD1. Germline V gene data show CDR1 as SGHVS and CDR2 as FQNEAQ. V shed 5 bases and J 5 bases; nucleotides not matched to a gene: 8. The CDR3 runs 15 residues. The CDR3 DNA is TGTGCCAGCAGCATACGGACAGGTCCAAATGAAAAACTGTTTTTT. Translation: CASSIRTGPNEKLFF.

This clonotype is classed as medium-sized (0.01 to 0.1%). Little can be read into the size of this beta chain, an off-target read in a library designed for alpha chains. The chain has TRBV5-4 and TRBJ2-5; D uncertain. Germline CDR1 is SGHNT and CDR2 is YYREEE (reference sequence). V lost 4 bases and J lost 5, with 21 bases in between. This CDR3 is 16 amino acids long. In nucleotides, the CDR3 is TGTGCCAGCAGCCCTAATACCGGCGCGGATGACGAGACCCAGTACTTC. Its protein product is CASSPNTGADDETQYF.

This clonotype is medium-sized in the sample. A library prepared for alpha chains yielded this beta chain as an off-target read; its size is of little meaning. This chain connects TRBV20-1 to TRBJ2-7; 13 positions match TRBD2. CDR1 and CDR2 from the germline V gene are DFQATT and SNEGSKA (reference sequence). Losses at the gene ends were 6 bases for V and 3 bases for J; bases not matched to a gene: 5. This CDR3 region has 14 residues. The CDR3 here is CSATTSGRFYEQYF. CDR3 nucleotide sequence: TGCAGTGCCACGACTAGCGGGAGGTTCTACGAGCAGTACTTC.

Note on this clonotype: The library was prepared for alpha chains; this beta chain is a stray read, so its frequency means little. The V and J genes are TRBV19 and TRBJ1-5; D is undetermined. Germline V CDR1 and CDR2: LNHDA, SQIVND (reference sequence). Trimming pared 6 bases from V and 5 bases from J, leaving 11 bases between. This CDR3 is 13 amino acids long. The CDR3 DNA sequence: TGTGCCAGTAGCCCCTCTCTGCATCAGCCCCAGCATTTT. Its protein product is CASSPSLHQPQHF.

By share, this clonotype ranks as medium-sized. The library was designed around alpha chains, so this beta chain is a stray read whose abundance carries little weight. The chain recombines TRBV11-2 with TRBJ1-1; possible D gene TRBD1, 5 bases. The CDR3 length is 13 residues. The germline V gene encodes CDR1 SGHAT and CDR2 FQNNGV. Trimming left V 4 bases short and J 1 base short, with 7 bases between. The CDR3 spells CASSWGRNTEAFF. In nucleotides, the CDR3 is TGTGCCAGCAGCTGGGGCAGGAACACTGAAGCTTTCTTT.

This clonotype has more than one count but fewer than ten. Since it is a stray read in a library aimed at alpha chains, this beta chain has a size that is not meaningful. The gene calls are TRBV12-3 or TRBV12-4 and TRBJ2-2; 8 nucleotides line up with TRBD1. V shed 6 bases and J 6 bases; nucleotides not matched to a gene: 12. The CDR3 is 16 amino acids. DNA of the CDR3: TGTGCCAGCAGATCGAGTGGGACAGGCCTTCCCGGGGAGCTGTTTTTT. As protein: CASRSSGTGLPGELFF.

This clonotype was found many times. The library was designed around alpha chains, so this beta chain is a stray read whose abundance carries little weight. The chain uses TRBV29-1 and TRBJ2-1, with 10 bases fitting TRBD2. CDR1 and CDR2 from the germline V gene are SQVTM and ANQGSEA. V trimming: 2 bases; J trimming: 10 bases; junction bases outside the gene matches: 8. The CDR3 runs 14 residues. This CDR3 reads CSVEKREGYREQFF. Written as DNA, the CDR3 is TGCAGCGTTGAAAAGCGGGAGGGTTACCGGGAGCAGTTCTTC.

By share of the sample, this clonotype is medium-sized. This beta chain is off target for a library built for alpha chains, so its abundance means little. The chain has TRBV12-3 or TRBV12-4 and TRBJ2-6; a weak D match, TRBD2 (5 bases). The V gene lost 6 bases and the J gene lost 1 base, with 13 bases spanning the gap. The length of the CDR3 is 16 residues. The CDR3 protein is CASSPSGGSGANVLTF. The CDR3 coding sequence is TGTGCCAGCAGCCCGAGTGGAGGTTCTGGGGCCAACGTCCTGACTTTC.

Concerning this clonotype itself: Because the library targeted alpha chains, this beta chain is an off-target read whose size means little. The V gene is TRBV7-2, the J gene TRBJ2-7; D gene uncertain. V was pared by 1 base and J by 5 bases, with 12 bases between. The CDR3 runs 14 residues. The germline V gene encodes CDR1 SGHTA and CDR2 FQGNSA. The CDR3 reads CASSLGGQLDEQYF. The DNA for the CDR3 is TGTGCCAGCAGCTTAGGTGGGCAGCTTGACGAGCAGTACTTC.

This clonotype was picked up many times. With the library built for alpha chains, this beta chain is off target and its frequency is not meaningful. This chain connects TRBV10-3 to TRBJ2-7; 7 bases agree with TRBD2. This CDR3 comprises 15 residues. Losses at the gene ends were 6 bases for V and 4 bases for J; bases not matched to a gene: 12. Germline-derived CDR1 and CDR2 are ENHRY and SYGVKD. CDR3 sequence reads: CAISAGAGDVYEQYF. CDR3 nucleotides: TGTGCCATCAGCGCTGGGGCGGGAGATGTGTACGAGCAGTACTTC.

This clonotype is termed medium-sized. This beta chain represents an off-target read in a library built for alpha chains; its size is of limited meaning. CDR3 loop: CASSPGGADNEQFF. In DNA, the CDR3 is TGCGCCAGCAGCCCCGGAGGGGCGGACAATGAGCAGTTCTTC. This sequence joins TRBV4-1 and TRBJ2-1; possibly TRBD2 for D (6 bases). This CDR3 region has 14 residues. Germline V gene data show CDR1 as MGHRA and CDR2 as YSYEKL. V lost 4 bases and J 5 bases, leaving 12 bases between the germline ends.

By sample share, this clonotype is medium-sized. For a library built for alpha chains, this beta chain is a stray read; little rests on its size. DNA for the CDR3: TGTGCCAGTAGTATTGGGCTAGCGGGAGGTGAGCAGTTCTTC. Translation: CASSIGLAGGEQFF. The chain employs TRBV19 and TRBJ2-1, with 11 bases lining up with TRBD2. In germline, CDR1 is LNHDA, CDR2 SQIVND (reference sequence). This CDR3 is 14 amino acids long. The J segment lost 9 bases and the V segment lost 3 bases, leaving 4 bases of the junction unmatched.

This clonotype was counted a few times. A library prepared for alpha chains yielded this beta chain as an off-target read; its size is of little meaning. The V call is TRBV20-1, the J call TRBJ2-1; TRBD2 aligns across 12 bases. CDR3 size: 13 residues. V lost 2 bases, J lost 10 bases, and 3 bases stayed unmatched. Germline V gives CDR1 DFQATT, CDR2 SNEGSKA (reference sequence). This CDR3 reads CSARLAGGLEQFF. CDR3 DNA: TGCAGTGCTAGACTAGCGGGAGGGCTCGAGCAGTTCTTC.

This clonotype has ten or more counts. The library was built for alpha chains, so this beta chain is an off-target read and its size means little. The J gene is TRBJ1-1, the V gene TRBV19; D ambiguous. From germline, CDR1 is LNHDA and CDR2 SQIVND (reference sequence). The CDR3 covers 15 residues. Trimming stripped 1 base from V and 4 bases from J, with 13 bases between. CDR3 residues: CASSIVALSSTEAFF. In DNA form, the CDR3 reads TGTGCCAGTAGTATAGTCGCGCTGAGTAGCACTGAAGCTTTCTTT.

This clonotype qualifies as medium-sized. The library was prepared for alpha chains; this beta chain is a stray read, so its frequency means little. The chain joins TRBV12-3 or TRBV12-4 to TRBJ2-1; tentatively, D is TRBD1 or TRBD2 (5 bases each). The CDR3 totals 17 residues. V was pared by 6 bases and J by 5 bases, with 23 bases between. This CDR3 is CASRTDPRVEGNNEQFF. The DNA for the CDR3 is TGTGCCAGCAGAACCGATCCCCGCGTCGAGGGGAACAATGAGCAGTTCTTC.

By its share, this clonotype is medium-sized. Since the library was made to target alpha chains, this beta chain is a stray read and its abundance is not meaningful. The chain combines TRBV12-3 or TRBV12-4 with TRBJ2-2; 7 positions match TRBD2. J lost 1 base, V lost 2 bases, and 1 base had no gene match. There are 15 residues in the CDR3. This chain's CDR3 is CASSLREGNTGELFF. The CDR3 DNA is TGTGCCAGCAGTTTAAGGGAGGGGAACACCGGGGAGCTGTTTTTT.

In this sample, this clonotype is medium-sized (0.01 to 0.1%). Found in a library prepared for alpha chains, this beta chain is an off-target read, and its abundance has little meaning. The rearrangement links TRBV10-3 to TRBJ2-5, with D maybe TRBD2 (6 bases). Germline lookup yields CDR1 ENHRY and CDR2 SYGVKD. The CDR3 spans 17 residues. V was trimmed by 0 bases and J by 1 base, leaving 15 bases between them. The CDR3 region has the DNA TGTGCCATCAGTGAGTCTCCTAGGCGGGGCACCCAAGAGACCCAGTACTTC. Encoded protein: CAISESPRRGTQETQYF.

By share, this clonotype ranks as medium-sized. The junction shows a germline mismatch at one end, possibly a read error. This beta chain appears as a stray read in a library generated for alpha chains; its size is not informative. CDR3 in amino acids: CASTLGPGQGPYEQYF. The CDR3 DNA is TGTGCCAGCACCTTGGGGCCGGGACAGGGGCCCTACGAGCAGTACTTC. The chain has TRBV5-4 and TRBJ2-7, with 10 bases that match TRBD1. CDR3 length equals 16 residues. Germline CDR1 and CDR2: SGHNT and YYREEE (reference sequence).

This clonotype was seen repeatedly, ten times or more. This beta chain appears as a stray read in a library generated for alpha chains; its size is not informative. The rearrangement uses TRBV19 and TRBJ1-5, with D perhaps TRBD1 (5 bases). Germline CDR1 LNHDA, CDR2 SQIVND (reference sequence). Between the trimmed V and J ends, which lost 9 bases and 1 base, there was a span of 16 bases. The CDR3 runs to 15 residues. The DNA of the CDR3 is TGTGCCAGCAGGCCTTGGGGGGAGAGCAATCAGCCCCAGCATTTT. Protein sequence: CASRPWGESNQPQHF.

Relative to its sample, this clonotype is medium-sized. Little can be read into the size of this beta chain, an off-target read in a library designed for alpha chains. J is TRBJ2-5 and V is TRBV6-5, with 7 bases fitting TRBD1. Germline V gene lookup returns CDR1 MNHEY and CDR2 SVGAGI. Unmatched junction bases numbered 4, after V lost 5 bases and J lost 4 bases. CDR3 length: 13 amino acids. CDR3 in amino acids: CASSRNRGETQYF. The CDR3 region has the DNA TGTGCCAGCAGTCGGAACAGGGGAGAGACCCAGTACTTC.

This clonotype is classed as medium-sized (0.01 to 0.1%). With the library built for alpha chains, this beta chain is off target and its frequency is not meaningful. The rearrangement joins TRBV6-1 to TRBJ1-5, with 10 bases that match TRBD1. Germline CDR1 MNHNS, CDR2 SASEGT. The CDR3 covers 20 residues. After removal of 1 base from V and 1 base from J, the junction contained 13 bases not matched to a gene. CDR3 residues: CASSEVPSTGGLGSNQPQHF. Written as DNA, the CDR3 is TGTGCCAGCAGTGAAGTACCCTCGACAGGGGGCCTCGGCAGCAATCAGCCCCAGCATTTT.

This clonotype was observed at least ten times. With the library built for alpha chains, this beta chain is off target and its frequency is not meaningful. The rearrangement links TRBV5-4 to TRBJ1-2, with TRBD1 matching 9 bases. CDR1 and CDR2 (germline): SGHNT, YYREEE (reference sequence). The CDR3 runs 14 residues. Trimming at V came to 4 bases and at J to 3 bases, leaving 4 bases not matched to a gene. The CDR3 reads CASSRDRAYYGYTF. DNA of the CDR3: TGTGCCAGCAGCCGGGACAGGGCGTACTATGGCTACACCTTC.